This is a list of T cell receptor beta chains from one sample in a study of blood T cell repertoires in COVID-19. The assay was immunoSEQ multiplex PCR, and TCRdb's table has in-frame clones only and misses some. The repertoire has about 80,000 clones, approximately 81% of them found once; the top ten carry 15% to 18%. The sequencing input was peripheral blood. Source of these receptors: a woman aged 80 or over with acute or convalescent COVID-19. CDR3s include the opening cysteine and the closing phenylalanine or tryptophan. The D gene is left open where the match is weak. Clone size is stated in some rows and not others, as once, few, many or a class when expanded.

d_call j_call clone_size v_call cdr3_aa cdr3_nt
TRBD1 TRBJ1-5 few TRBV7-2 CASSSPGQDQPQHF TGTGCCAGCAGCTCGCCGGGACAGGATCAGCCCCAGCATTTT
- TRBJ1-1 - TRBV6-5 CASSYRSKNTEAFF TGTGCCAGCAGTTATAGGAGTAAGAACACTGAAGCTTTCTTT
- TRBJ1-2 - TRBV2 CASSDWGRTLIGYTF TGTGCCAGCAGTGATTGGGGGCGGACCCTGATTGGCTACACCTTC
TRBD1 TRBJ2-1 - TRBV7-7 CASSLKFVGTGYNEQFF TGTGCTAGCAGCTTAAAATTCGTTGGGACAGGCTACAATGAGCAGTTCTTC
- TRBJ2-2 - TRBV10-1 CASSESAGPNTGELFF TGCGCCAGCAGTGAGTCAGCAGGGCCGAACACCGGGGAGCTGTTTTTT
TRBD2 TRBJ2-4 - TRBV7-2 CASSLAIAGGAVKNIQYF TGTGCCAGCAGCTTAGCGATAGCGGGGGGGGCGGTCAAAAACATTCAGTACTTC
- TRBJ2-7 - TRBV24-1 CATSEATGGVYEQYF TGTGCCACCAGTGAAGCCACAGGGGGGGTCTACGAGCAGTACTTC
- TRBJ2-6 - TRBV9 CASSPHRFPGANVLTF TGTGCCAGCAGCCCCCACAGGTTCCCTGGGGCCAACGTCCTGACTTTC
TRBD1 TRBJ2-2 - TRBV4-3 CASSQDSGTGGFRDTGELFF TGCGCCAGCAGCCAAGATTCCGGGACAGGGGGCTTTCGGGACACCGGGGAGCTGTTTTTT
- TRBJ1-2 - TRBV11-1 CASSIRPGYGYTF TGTGCCAGCAGCATAAGACCGGGGTATGGCTACACCTTC
- TRBJ1-4 - TRBV9 CASTQTATNEKLFF TGTGCCAGCACACAGACAGCAACTAATGAAAAACTGTTTTTT